This TCR beta chain was profiled in a study of blood T cell repertoires in COVID-19. Study in general: The United States, Italy and Spain supplied acute and convalescent COVID-19 samples.

The table came from immunoSEQ multiplex PCR; TCRdb's copy has only in-frame clones and leaves some out. The sample lists roughly 340,000 clones, 90% to 95% occurring once. The V gene's germline CDR1 is SNHLY and CDR2 FYNNEI. This CDR3 spans 15 amino acids. Trimming cost V 4 bases and J 4 bases, with 16 bases left between them. The clonotype originates from a woman aged 18-35 years who had recovered from COVID-19. The sample consisted of peripheral blood. This chain joins TRBV2 and TRBJ2-5, with a weak D call TRBD1 (6 bases). The CDR3 DNA reads TGTGCCAGCAGTGGCCAAGGGACAAGAGGAGAGACCCAGTACTTC. This gives the protein CASSGQGTRGETQYF.